This T cell receptor beta chain was profiled in a study of breast tumors, draining lymph nodes, adjacent tissues. TCRdb processed the multiplex PCR reads anew with MiXCR; each CDR3 protein has one entry. The repertoire consists of around 140,000 distinct CDR3 sequences, with 30% to 35% occurring once and the leading ten covering about 2.5%. The lymph nodes were axillary draining lymph nodes from breast cancer patients. CDR3 size: 15 residues. Germline CDR1 DFQATT, CDR2 SNEGSKA (reference sequence). The chain carries TRBV20-1 and TRBJ2-7; 8 bases are a match to TRBD2. Sequenced input: axillary lymph node tissue. The origin of this receptor is a female donor with breast cancer. Some clones in this sample may be carry-over from other donors' samples. The CDR3: CSARDRTSLSYEQYV. In DNA form, the CDR3 reads TGTAGTGCTAGAGATCGGACTAGCCTCTCCTACGAGCAGTACGTC.